This TCR beta chain was recorded in a study of blood T cell repertoires in COVID-19. Study overall: Both acute and convalescent COVID-19 samples were obtained from the United States, Italy and Spain. PBMCs, B-cell-depleted T cells, or T cells provided the cDNA or gDNA that made up the material.

This clone has more than one count but fewer than ten. V was shortened by 4 bases and J by 9 bases, with 23 bases between the two germline ends. CDR3 length: 15 amino acids. Germline V lookup: CDR1 SGHDT, CDR2 YYEEEE. Study processing details: Estimated nucleated cell counts came from reference gene primer amplification. Libraries were prepared by immunoSEQ multiplex PCR; TCRdb keeps only in-frame clonotypes and omits some of them. D and trimming come from the DNA, and the V and J calls and clone size come from that table. The table shows roughly 260,000 clones, with approximately 91% occurring only once.

The clonotype was recovered from a woman aged 35 to 49 who had recovered from COVID-19. The chain joins TRBV5-6 to TRBJ2-7; tentatively, D is TRBD2 (6 bases). Sequencing input: peripheral blood. CDR3 in amino acids: CASSRRDLTILGQYF. As DNA, the CDR3 is TGTGCCAGCAGCAGGAGGGACCTAACCATCCTCGGGCAGTACTTC.